This T cell receptor (beta chain) was recovered during a study of OX40 agonist ivuxolimab in advanced cancers. V was pared by 4 bases and J by 9 bases, with 21 bases between. The CDR3 totals 15 residues. Germline-derived CDR1 and CDR2 are MDHEN and SYDVKM. Profiled with immunoSEQ multiplex PCR; TCRdb holds only in-frame clones, not every one. Of around 100,000 clones listed, 90% to 95% were seen once; the top ten hold 2% to 3%. The V call is TRBV28, the J call TRBJ1-1; D is perhaps TRBD1 (5 bases). Sequenced here: CD4+ or CD8+ T cells sorted from blood, sampled in a trial of the OX40 agonist ivuxolimab. The clonotype was recovered from an adult with an advanced solid tumor such as melanoma, head and neck, liver or kidney cancer. CDR3 DNA sequence: TGTGCCAGCAGTTCCCCTGGACATTGGCAGAGGAAAGCTTTCTTT. The encoded protein is CASSSPGHWQRKAFF. Variable domain in full (rest from reference TRBV28 and TRBJ1-1): DVKVTQSSRYLVKRTGEKVFLECVQDMDHENMFWYRQDPGLGLRLIYFSYDVKMKEKGDIPEGYSVSREKKERFSLILESASTNQTSMYLCASSSPGHWQRKAFFGQGTRLTVV.